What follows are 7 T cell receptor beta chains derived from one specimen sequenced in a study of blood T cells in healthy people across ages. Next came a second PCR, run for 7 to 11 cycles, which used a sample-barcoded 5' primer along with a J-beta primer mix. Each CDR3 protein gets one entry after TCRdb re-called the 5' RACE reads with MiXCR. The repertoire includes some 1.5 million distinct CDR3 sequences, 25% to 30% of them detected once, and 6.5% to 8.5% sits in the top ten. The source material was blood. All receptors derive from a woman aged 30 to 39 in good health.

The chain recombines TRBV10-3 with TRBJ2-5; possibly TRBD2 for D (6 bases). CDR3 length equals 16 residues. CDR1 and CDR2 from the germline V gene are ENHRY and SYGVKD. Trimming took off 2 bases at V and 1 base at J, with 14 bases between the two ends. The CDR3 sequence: CAISEEASALQETQYF. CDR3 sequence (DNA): TGTGCCATCAGTGAGGAGGCTAGCGCTCTCCAAGAGACCCAGTACTTC.

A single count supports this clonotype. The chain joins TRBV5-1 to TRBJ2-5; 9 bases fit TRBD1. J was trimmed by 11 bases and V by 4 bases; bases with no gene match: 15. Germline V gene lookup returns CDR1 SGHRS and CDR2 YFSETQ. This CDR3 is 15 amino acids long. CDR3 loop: CASSSVGQGEDEQYF. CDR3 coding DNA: TGCGCCAGCAGCAGTGTGGGACAGGGAGAGGATGAGCAGTACTTC.

CDR3 nucleotides: TGTGCCAGCAGCCAAGTCCAGAGTGGGAATGAGCAGTTCTTC. It codes for CASSQVQSGNEQFF. The chain combines TRBV4-2 with TRBJ2-1; unclear D gene. The CDR3 covers 14 residues. The germline CDR1 and CDR2 sequences are LGHNA and YNFKEQ. Trimming took off 1 base at V and 7 bases at J, with 11 bases between the two ends.

The CDR3 is CASSVDKTQYF. The CDR3 DNA is TGTGCCAGCAGCGTAGACAAGACCCAGTACTTC. V gene TRBV9 combines with J gene TRBJ2-5; D is undetermined. This CDR3 region has 11 residues. V was trimmed by 0 bases and J by 6 bases, leaving 3 bases between them. The germline V gene has CDR1 SGDLS and CDR2 YYNGEE.

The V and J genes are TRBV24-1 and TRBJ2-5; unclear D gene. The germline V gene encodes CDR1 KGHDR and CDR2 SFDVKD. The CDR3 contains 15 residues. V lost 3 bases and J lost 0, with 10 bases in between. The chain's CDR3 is CATSDPGRNQETQYF. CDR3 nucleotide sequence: TGTGCCACCAGTGATCCCGGACGGAACCAAGAGACCCAGTACTTC.

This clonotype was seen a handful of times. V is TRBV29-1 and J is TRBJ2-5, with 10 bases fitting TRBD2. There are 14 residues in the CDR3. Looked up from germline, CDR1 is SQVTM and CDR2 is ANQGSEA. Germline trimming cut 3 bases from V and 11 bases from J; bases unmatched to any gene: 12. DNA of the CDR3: TGCAGCGTTGAGGGGTCTAGCGGGAGCAATGAGCAGTACTTC. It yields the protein CSVEGSSGSNEQYF.

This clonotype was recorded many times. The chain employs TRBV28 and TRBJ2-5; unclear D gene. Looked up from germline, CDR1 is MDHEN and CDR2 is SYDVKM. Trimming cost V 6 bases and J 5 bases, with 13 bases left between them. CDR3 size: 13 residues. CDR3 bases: TGTGCCAGCAGCGGGCAACCCGGGGAGACCCAGTACTTC. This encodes CASSGQPGETQYF.